This T cell receptor (beta chain) was identified during a study of blood T cell repertoires in COVID-19. Assay: immunoSEQ multiplex PCR; the TCRdb copy retains only in-frame clones and omits some. Among 290,000 or so clones listed, around 87% were seen once. This clone has only a few counts. The CDR3 consists of 15 residues. The junction had 10 bases not matched to a gene; V was cut back by 7 bases and J by 2 bases. The germline CDR1 and CDR2 sequences are SNHLY and FYNNEI. The sequenced material came from peripheral blood. This sequence was found in an older man with acute or convalescent COVID-19. The genes are TRBV2 and TRBJ2-7, with TRBD2 matching 8 bases. The CDR3 protein is CASKRISGVPYEQYF. In DNA form, the CDR3 reads TGTGCCAGCAAAAGGATTAGCGGGGTACCCTACGAGCAGTACTTC.